The rows below give T cell receptor beta chains drawn from one sample of a study of shared clonotypes between healthy human individuals. This table comes from immunoSEQ multiplex PCR, and its TCRdb copy is limited to in-frame clones, with some not included. The table includes 2 million to 2.5 million clones, 93% detected once. The specimen sequenced was naive CD4+ T cells from PBMCs. These receptors were taken from a man aged 18 to 29 in good health. Some clones in this sample may be carry-over from other donors' samples. The CDR3 runs from the conserved cysteine through the conserved F or W. The order of the fields is J gene, D gene, V gene, clone size, CDR3 protein, CDR3 DNA. The D gene is left open where the match is weak. Rows may omit the clone size; those that give it use once, few, many or a size class.

TRBJ1-1,-,TRBV27,-,CASTGHRGNTEAFF,TGTGCCAGCACTGGACATCGGGGGAACACTGAAGCTTTCTTT
TRBJ2-4,-,TRBV2,-,CASSFPAGGKNIQYF,TGTGCCAGCAGCTTCCCCGCCGGAGGAAAAAACATTCAGTACTTC
TRBJ1-5,-,TRBV6-1,-,CASSEVFQPQHF,TGTGCCAGCAGTGAGGTCTTTCAGCCCCAGCATTTT
TRBJ2-2,-,TRBV18,-,CASSPTYDTGELFF,TGTGCCAGCTCACCAACATACGACACCGGGGAGCTGTTTTTT
TRBJ2-1,TRBD1,TRBV6-6,-,CASRDRGTYNEQFF,TGTGCCAGCAGGGACAGGGGAACGTACAATGAGCAGTTCTTC
TRBJ2-3,TRBD1,TRBV18,-,CASSPPRFSGQGISTDTQYF,TGTGCCAGCTCACCACCCAGGTTCTCGGGACAGGGGATTAGCACAGATACGCAGTATTTT
TRBJ2-5,-,TRBV19,-,CASSSYMTQYF,TGTGCCAGTAGTAGTTACATGACCCAGTACTTC
TRBJ2-7,-,TRBV7-9,-,CASSTSGRTYEQYF,TGTGCCAGCAGCACGTCCGGGCGCACCTACGAGCAGTACTTC
TRBJ2-7,-,TRBV28,-,CASNHGGYGEQYF,TGTGCCAGCAACCATGGGGGGTACGGTGAGCAGTACTTC
TRBJ1-1,TRBD1,TRBV6-5,few,CASSLRQGMNTEAFF,TGTGCCAGCAGCCTTAGACAGGGGATGAACACTGAAGCTTTCTTT
TRBJ1-1,-,TRBV15,-,CATSRDTRGLEAFF,TGTGCCACCAGCAGAGATACCAGGGGCCTAGAAGCTTTCTTT
TRBJ2-7,-,TRBV5-4,-,CASSWRGLGDEQYF,TGTGCCAGCAGCTGGAGGGGGCTGGGGGACGAGCAGTACTTC
TRBJ2-7,TRBD2,TRBV2,-,CASRGTSGSPGQYF,TGTGCCAGCAGGGGGACTAGCGGGAGCCCCGGGCAGTACTTC
TRBJ2-7,-,TRBV7-2,-,CASSLRRTSYEQYF,TGTGCCAGCAGCTTAAGACGTACCTCCTACGAGCAGTACTTC
TRBJ2-5,TRBD2,TRBV5-4,-,CASSPGTRGQETQYF,TGTGCCAGCAGCCCAGGGACTAGGGGTCAAGAGACCCAGTACTTC
TRBJ2-1,TRBD2,TRBV11-2,-,CASSLAGGVGNEQFF,TGTGCCAGCAGCTTAGCGGGAGGAGTAGGCAATGAGCAGTTCTTC
TRBJ2-1,-,TRBV7-2,-,CASSSASGNEQFF,TGTGCCAGCAGCTCAGCCTCGGGGAATGAGCAGTTCTTC
TRBJ1-1,-,TRBV5-4,-,CASSQDRWNTEAFF,TGTGCCAGCAGCCAAGACAGATGGAACACTGAAGCTTTCTTT
TRBJ2-3,TRBD2,TRBV5-1,-,CASSPNGLAGGMGSQYF,TGCGCCAGCAGTCCCAACGGACTAGCGGGAGGCATGGGGTCGCAGTATTTT
TRBJ1-2,-,TRBV4-1,-,CASSQVGTGLGYTF,TGCGCCAGCAGCCAAGTGGGGACGGGTTTGGGCTACACCTTC
TRBJ2-7,-,TRBV5-5,-,CASSPAVGQSYEQYF,TGTGCCAGCAGCCCCGCCGTTGGACAGTCCTACGAGCAGTACTTC
TRBJ1-1,-,TRBV5-1,-,CASSFISPGENTEAFF,TGCGCCAGCAGCTTTATTTCCCCAGGGGAGAACACTGAAGCTTTCTTT
TRBJ2-3,-,TRBV7-3,-,CASSLIGDTQYF,TGTGCCAGCAGCTTAATCGGGGATACGCAGTATTTT
TRBJ2-7,-,TRBV6-5,-,CASSYDLTYEQYF,TGTGCCAGCAGTTACGACCTAACCTACGAGCAGTACTTC
TRBJ1-5,-,TRBV19,-,CASSFFRQPQHF,TGTGCCAGTAGCTTCTTCCGGCAGCCCCAGCATTTT
TRBJ2-7,TRBD2,TRBV9,-,CASSGAGDPLYEQYF,TGTGCCAGCAGCGGGGCGGGGGATCCCCTCTACGAGCAGTACTTC
TRBJ2-1,-,TRBV28,-,CASRLRGSYNEQFF,TGTGCCAGCCGACTTAGGGGTTCCTACAATGAGCAGTTCTTC
TRBJ2-5,-,TRBV5-4,-,CASSLSGVEETQYF,TGTGCCAGCAGCTTGTCCGGGGTTGAGGAGACCCAGTACTTC
TRBJ1-1,-,TRBV14,-,CASSQEFHTEAFF,TGTGCCAGCAGCCAAGAATTTCACACTGAAGCTTTCTTT
TRBJ1-1,-,TRBV2,-,CASSDGGGTAFF,TGTGCCAGCAGTGATGGTGGGGGCACGGCTTTCTTT
TRBJ1-1,-,TRBV29-1,-,CSVSTGNTEAFF,TGCAGCGTTTCGACAGGGAACACTGAAGCTTTCTTT
TRBJ2-1,TRBD2,TRBV6-5,-,CASRAGRYNEQFF,TGTGCCAGCAGGGCCGGGAGGTACAATGAGCAGTTCTTC
TRBJ1-4,-,TRBV2,-,CATCPRNEKLFF,TGTGCCACCTGTCCCCGTAATGAAAAACTGTTTTTT
TRBJ2-5,TRBD2,TRBV19,-,CASSIKTSGIETQYF,TGTGCCAGTAGTATAAAGACTAGCGGGATTGAGACCCAGTACTTC
TRBJ1-4,-,TRBV5-1,-,CASKTGRTTNEKLFF,TGCGCCAGCAAAACAGGGAGGACAACTAATGAAAAACTGTTTTTT
TRBJ2-5,-,TRBV4-3,-,CASSPTRSRQTQYF,TGCGCCAGCAGCCCTACTAGATCCCGTCAGACCCAGTACTTC
TRBJ2-7,-,TRBV5-1,once,CASSLARLYEQYF,TGCGCCAGCAGCTTGGCCCGTCTCTACGAGCAGTACTTC
TRBJ2-2,-,TRBV25-1,-,CASSVFNQPAGELFF,TGTGCCAGCAGTGTATTCAACCAGCCCGCCGGGGAGCTGTTTTTT
TRBJ2-5,-,TRBV5-1,-,CASSLATTYQETQYF,TGCGCCAGCAGCTTGGCTACAACGTACCAAGAGACCCAGTACTTC
TRBJ2-1,TRBD2,TRBV2,-,CASSFIPGLAAYNEQFF,TGTGCCAGCAGCTTCATACCGGGACTAGCGGCCTACAATGAGCAGTTCTTC
TRBJ1-3,-,TRBV4-1,-,CASSQLSQVNGGNTIYF,TGCGCCAGCAGCCAACTGTCCCAGGTGAACGGAGGAAACACCATATATTTT
TRBJ2-2,-,TRBV28,-,CASGSGNTGELFF,TGTGCCAGCGGGTCCGGGAACACCGGGGAGCTGTTTTTT
TRBJ1-2,-,TRBV28,-,CASSFWGLGYGYTF,TGTGCCAGCAGTTTTTGGGGGTTGGGGTATGGCTACACCTTC
TRBJ2-1,-,TRBV5-1,-,CASSLGRDGKQFF,TGCGCCAGCAGCTTGGGGCGGGACGGTAAGCAGTTCTTC
TRBJ1-1,TRBD1,TRBV7-9,-,CASSWTGMNTEAFF,TGTGCCAGCAGCTGGACAGGGATGAACACTGAAGCTTTCTTT
TRBJ2-1,TRBD2,TRBV7-9,-,CASSLLAGAYNEQFF,TGTGCCAGCAGCTTACTAGCGGGGGCCTACAATGAGCAGTTCTTC
TRBJ2-1,-,TRBV5-1,-,CASSLPSSNNEQFF,TGCGCCAGCAGCTTGCCATCGTCGAACAATGAGCAGTTCTTC
TRBJ2-7,TRBD1,TRBV30,-,CAWTSQGAGEQYF,TGTGCCTGGACTAGCCAGGGGGCGGGGGAGCAGTACTTC
TRBJ2-1,-,TRBV30,-,CAWPGRGKGGEQFF,TGTGCCTGGCCGGGAAGAGGGAAGGGGGGGGAGCAGTTCTTC